This paragraph covers one TCR beta chain sequence. As originally analysed: Reference gene primer amplification yielded estimated nucleated cell counts. Measured with immunoSEQ multiplex PCR; TCRdb has only the in-frame clones, and not every one. V and J calls plus clone size are reproduced from that table; the DNA served to infer D and trimming. Found here are about 270,000 clones, 89% of them singletons; the top ten hold roughly 1.8%. Two negative PCRs, clearance, or symptom resolution were required of recovered Cohort 3 donors. The data belong to a study of blood T cell repertoires in COVID-19. About the study: Samples taken during acute and convalescent COVID-19 were collected in the United States, Italy and Spain. The cDNA or gDNA used as material had been derived from T cells, B-cell-depleted T cells, or PBMCs.

The sequence derives from a woman aged 55-69 years who had recovered from COVID-19. The sample comprised PBMCs or T cells enriched from blood (not recorded which).

The CDR3 DNA reads TGTGCCAGCAGCTTTAGGGTAGGGGGCTATGGCTACACCTTC. Protein: CASSFRVGGYGYTF. The genes are TRBV5-6 and TRBJ1-2; a weak D match, TRBD1 (6 bases). Germline V CDR1 and CDR2: SGHDT, YYEEEE. The CDR3 extends over 14 amino acids. The V end lost 2 bases, the J end lost 4 bases, and 12 bases lay between the germline ends.